The rows below give T cell receptor beta chains drawn from one sample of a study of T cell responses to AZD1222 COVID-19 vaccine. TCRdb keeps only in-frame clones here, not all; method: immunoSEQ multiplex PCR. The sample has approximately 170,000 clones, around 90% seen once. Sequencing was performed on peripheral blood, taken 28 days after the second AZD1222 dose. Every receptor here comes from an adult who received the AZD1222 COVID-19 vaccine. Each CDR3 is given with its conserved first and last residue. D genes are given only for firm matches. Only part of the rows carry a size: once, few, many, or a class if the clone is expanded.

TRBV12-3/TRBV12-4	-	TRBJ1-1	-	CASTTQGSSEAFF	TGTGCCAGCACCACACAGGGTTCTTCTGAAGCTTTCTTT
TRBV6-5	-	TRBJ1-1	TRBD1	CASSLQGGGGEAFF	TGTGCCAGCAGTTTACAGGGGGGAGGGGGTGAAGCTTTCTTT
TRBV19	-	TRBJ1-5	-	CASSIQGLSNQPQHF	TGTGCCAGTAGTATTCAAGGGCTCAGCAATCAGCCCCAGCATTTT
TRBV12-3/TRBV12-4	-	TRBJ1-2	TRBD1	CASSLGGDSGYTF	TGTGCCAGCAGTTTAGGGGGGGACAGTGGCTACACCTTC
TRBV6-5	-	TRBJ1-1	TRBD1	CASSQGQGAHTEAFF	TGTGCCAGCAGCCAGGGGCAGGGGGCGCATACTGAAGCTTTCTTT
TRBV15	-	TRBJ1-5	TRBD1	CATSRPGQGAWDDQPQHF	TGTGCCACCAGCAGGCCGGGACAGGGGGCCTGGGACGATCAGCCCCAGCATTTT
TRBV7-9	-	TRBJ1-1	-	CASSLGVEAFF	TGTGCCAGCAGCTTGGGGGTCGAAGCTTTCTTT
TRBV5-1	-	TRBJ2-5	TRBD1	CASSPQGVETQYF	TGCGCCAGCAGCCCTCAGGGGGTGGAGACCCAGTACTTC
TRBV7-5	-	TRBJ1-4	-	CARSASANATNEKLFF	TGTGCCAGAAGCGCCTCGGCGAATGCAACTAATGAAAAACTGTTTTTT
TRBV4-1	-	TRBJ2-1	-	CASSQDLGVFLYNEQFF	TGCGCCAGCAGCCAAGATCTAGGAGTTTTCCTCTACAATGAGCAGTTCTTC
TRBV11-2	-	TRBJ2-3	-	CASSPLGGTDTQYF	TGTGCCAGCAGCCCACTAGGTGGCACAGATACGCAGTATTTT
TRBV6-4	-	TRBJ1-1	-	CASSDPLTENTEAFF	TGTGCCAGCAGTGACCCACTGACAGAGAACACTGAAGCTTTCTTT
TRBV5-4	-	TRBJ1-4	TRBD1	CASSLGGQGNEKLFF	TGTGCCAGCAGCTTGGGGGGACAGGGTAATGAAAAACTGTTTTTT
TRBV7-2	-	TRBJ2-2	-	CASKISFERYTGELFF	TGTGCCAGCAAGATCTCATTTGAGCGGTACACCGGGGAGCTGTTTTTT
TRBV7-9	once	TRBJ2-5	-	CASSLARRDVERATQYF	TGTGCCAGCAGCTTAGCGAGAAGGGACGTCGAAAGAGCGACCCAGTACTTC
TRBV27	once	TRBJ1-1	TRBD1	CASSLGPGQGQAEAFF	TGTGCCAGCAGTTTAGGGCCGGGACAGGGGCAGGCTGAAGCTTTCTTT
TRBV27	-	TRBJ2-1	TRBD1	CASSHRGQGYNEQFF	TGTGCCAGCTCCCACAGGGGACAGGGGTACAATGAGCAGTTCTTC
TRBV19	-	TRBJ2-3	TRBD1	CASRSTGSFSGTQYF	TGTGCCAGTAGGTCGACAGGGAGTTTCTCCGGTACGCAGTATTTT
TRBV11-2	-	TRBJ2-7	-	CASSLVSTRMGEQYF	TGTGCCAGCAGCTTAGTGTCTACCAGGATGGGCGAGCAGTACTTC
TRBV2	-	TRBJ1-6	TRBD1	CASIAGQGERTLNSPLHF	TGTGCCAGCATCGCCGGACAGGGCGAACGGACCTTAAATTCACCCCTCCACTTT
TRBV19	-	TRBJ1-1	-	CASSLRNLRTEAFF	TGTGCCAGTAGTCTCAGGAATCTTAGGACTGAAGCTTTCTTT
TRBV9	-	TRBJ2-7	-	CASSAGGLTYEQYF	TGTGCCAGCAGCGCCGGGGGGCTCACCTACGAGCAGTACTTC
TRBV27	-	TRBJ2-7	TRBD1	CASSFGTGPYEQYF	TGTGCCAGCAGTTTCGGGACAGGGCCCTACGAGCAGTACTTC
TRBV27	-	TRBJ1-1	TRBD1	CASRDVWDRLNTEAFF	TGTGCCAGCAGGGATGTTTGGGACAGGTTGAACACTGAAGCTTTCTTT
TRBV6-5	-	TRBJ1-5	-	CASSPSLGNQPQHF	TGTGCCAGCAGCCCGTCTTTGGGTAATCAGCCCCAGCATTTT
TRBV19	-	TRBJ2-1	TRBD2	CASSMTSGGADEQFF	TGTGCCAGTAGTATGACTAGCGGGGGGGCCGATGAGCAGTTCTTC